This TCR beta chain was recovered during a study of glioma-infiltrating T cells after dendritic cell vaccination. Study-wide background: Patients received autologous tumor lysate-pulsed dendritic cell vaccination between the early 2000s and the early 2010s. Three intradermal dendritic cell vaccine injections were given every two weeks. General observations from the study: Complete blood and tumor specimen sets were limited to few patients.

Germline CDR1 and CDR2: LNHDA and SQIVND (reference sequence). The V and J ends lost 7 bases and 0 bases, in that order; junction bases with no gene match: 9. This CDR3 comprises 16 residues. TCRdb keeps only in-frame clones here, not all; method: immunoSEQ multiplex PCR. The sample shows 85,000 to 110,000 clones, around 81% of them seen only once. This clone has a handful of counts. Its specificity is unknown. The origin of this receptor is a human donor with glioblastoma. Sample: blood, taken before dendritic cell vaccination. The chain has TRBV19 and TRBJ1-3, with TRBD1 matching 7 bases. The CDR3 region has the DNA TGTGCCAGTAAAGGTTTAGGACAGGTCTCTGGAAACACCATATATTTT. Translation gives CASKGLGQVSGNTIYF. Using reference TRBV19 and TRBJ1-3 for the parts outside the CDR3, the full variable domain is DGGITQSPKYLFRKEGQNVTLSCEQNLNHDAMYWYRQDPGQGLRLIYYSQIVNDFQKGDIAEGYSVSREKKESFPLTVTSAQKNPTAFYLCASKGLGQVSGNTIYFGEGSWLTVV.